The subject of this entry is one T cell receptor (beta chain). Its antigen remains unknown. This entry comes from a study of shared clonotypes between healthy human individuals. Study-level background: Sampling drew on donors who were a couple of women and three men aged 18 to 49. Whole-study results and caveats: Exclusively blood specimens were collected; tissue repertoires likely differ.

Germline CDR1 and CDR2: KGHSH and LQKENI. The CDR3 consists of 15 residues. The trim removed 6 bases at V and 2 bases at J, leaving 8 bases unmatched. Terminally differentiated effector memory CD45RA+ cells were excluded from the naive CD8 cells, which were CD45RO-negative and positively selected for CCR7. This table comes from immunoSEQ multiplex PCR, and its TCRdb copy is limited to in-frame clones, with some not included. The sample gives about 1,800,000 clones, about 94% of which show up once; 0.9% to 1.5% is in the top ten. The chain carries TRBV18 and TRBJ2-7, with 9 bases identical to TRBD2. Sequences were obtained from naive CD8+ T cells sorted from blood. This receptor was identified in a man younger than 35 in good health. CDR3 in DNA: TGTGCCAGCTCGCAAGGAGCGGGGGGAACCTACGAGCAGTACTTC. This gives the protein CASSQGAGGTYEQYF.